This T cell receptor beta chain came from a study of blood T cell repertoires in COVID-19. Study-wide background: In each case, the material was cDNA or gDNA derived from T cells, B-cell-depleted T cells, or PBMCs.

The J segment lost 4 bases and the V segment lost 7 bases, leaving 11 bases of the junction unmatched. CDR1 and CDR2 (germline): MNHEY, SVGAGI. CDR3 length: 15 amino acids. TCRdb keeps only in-frame clones here, not all; method: immunoSEQ multiplex PCR. Here the sample spans approximately 150,000 clones, about 85% being singletons. The source material was peripheral blood. The TCR originated in a human donor with acute or convalescent COVID-19. The donor label of this sample is uncertain. V and J are TRBV6-5 and TRBJ1-1, with TRBD1 matching 8 bases. CDR3 in DNA: TGTGCCAGCACTTTATCGGGACAGGACGGCACTGAAGCTTTCTTT. Its translation: CASTLSGQDGTEAFF.